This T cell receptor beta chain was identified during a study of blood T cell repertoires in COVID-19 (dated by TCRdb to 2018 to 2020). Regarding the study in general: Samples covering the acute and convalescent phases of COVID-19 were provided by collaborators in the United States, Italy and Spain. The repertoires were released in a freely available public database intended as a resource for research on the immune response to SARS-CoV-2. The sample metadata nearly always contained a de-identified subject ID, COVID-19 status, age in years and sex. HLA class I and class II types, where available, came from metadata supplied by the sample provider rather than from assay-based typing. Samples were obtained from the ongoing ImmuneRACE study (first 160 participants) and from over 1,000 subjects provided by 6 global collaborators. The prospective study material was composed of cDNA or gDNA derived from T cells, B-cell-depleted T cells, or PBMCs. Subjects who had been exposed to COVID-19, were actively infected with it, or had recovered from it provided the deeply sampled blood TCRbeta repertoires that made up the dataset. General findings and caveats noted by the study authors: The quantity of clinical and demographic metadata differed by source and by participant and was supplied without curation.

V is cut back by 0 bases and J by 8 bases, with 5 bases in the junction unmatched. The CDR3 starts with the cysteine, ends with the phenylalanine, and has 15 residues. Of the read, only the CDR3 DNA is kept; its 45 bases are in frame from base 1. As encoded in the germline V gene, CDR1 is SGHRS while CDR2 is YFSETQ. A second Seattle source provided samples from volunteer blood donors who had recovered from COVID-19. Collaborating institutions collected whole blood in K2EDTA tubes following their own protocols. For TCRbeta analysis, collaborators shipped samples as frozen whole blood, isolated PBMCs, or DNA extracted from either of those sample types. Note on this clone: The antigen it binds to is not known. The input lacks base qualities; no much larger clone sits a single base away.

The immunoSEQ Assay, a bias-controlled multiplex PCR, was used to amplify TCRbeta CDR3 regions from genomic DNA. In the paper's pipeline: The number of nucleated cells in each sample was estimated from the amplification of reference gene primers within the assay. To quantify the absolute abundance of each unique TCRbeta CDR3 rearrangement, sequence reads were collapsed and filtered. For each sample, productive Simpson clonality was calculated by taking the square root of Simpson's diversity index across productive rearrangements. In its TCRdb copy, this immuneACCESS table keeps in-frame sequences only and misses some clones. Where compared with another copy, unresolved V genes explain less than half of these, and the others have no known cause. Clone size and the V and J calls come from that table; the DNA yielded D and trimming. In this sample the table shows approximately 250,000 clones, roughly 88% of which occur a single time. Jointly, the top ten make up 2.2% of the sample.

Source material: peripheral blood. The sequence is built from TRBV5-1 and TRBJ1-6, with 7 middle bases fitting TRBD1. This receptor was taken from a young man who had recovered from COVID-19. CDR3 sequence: CASSLATGEDSPLHF. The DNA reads TGCGCCAGCAGCTTGGCCACAGGGGAGGATTCACCCCTCCACTTT.